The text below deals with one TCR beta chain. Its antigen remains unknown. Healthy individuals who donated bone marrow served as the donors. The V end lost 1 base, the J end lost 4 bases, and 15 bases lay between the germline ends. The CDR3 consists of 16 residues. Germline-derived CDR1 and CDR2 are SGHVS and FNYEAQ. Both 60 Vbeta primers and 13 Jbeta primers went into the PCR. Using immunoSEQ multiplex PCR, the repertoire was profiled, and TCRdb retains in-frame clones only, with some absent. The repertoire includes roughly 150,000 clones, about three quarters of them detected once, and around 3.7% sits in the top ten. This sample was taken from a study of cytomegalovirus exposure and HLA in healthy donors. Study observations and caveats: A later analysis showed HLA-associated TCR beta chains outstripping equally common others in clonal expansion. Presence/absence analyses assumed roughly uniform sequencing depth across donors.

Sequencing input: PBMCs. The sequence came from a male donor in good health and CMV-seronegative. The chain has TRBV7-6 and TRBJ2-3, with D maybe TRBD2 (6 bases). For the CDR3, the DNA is TGTGCCAGCAGCTTAGGAACCCCCTGGGGGGCAGATACGCAGTATTTT. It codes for CASSLGTPWGADTQYF.